Reported below is one TCR beta chain. Its antigen is as yet unknown. This sample is drawn from a study of vaccination effects on CD4 cells after COVID-19. Findings of the study overall: Just 1 of 255 vaccine-induced clones in healthy recipients was cross-reactive.

V lost 3 bases and J lost 8; bases outside the gene matches: 9. The V gene's germline CDR1 is KGHSH and CDR2 LQKENI. The CDR3 extends over 14 amino acids. CD4+ T cells specific for antigen were expanded with viral peptide pools by the ViraFEST assay before sequencing. Culturing for around ten days preceded CD4+ T cell isolation. Among the vaccine recipients, none had a prior SARS-CoV-2 infection, and nucleocapsid antibodies were negative. Cultures used fewer than 2.5 million PBMC per well, about 10 IU/ml IL-2 and roughly 10 ug/ml peptides. The method was immunoSEQ multiplex PCR; TCRdb's version includes in-frame clones alone and lacks a portion of them. The data contain tens of thousands of clones, around 85% of them seen just once; the ten biggest clones take up 2% to 2.5%.

The sequencing here drew on CD4+ T cells from PBMCs cultured with HCoV-229E spike peptides, taken before COVID-19 vaccination. This receptor was obtained from a human donor who received a COVID-19 vaccine. V and J are TRBV18 and TRBJ1-2; 7 nucleotides agree with TRBD1. The CDR3 protein is CASSPVTGHEGYTF. The CDR3 nucleotides read TGTGCCAGCTCACCCGTGACAGGGCATGAAGGCTACACCTTC.